This is a list of T cell receptor beta chains from one sample in a study of human CD8 memory T cell subsets. TCRdb re-called the 5' RACE reads and catalogs CDR3 proteins one per entry, DNA excluded. This table holds more than 8,000 distinct CDR3 sequences. Material for sequencing was CD8+ T cells from PBMCs. The origin of the receptors is a human donor in good health. Each CDR3 is given with its conserved first and last residue. Fields, in order: clone size, J gene, V gene, CDR3 protein. Only part of the rows carry a size: once, few, many, or a class if the clone is expanded.

clone_size: -; j_call: TRBJ2-2; v_call: TRBV14; cdr3_aa: CASRETSGSRTGELFF
clone_size: -; j_call: TRBJ2-5; v_call: TRBV9; cdr3_aa: CASSAPQETQYF
clone_size: medium-sized; j_call: TRBJ2-5; v_call: TRBV24-1; cdr3_aa: CATSSAPAGGVKQETQYF
clone_size: -; j_call: TRBJ2-5; v_call: TRBV20-1; cdr3_aa: CSASGVVAGPQETQYF
clone_size: -; j_call: TRBJ2-1; v_call: TRBV12-3/TRBV12-4; cdr3_aa: CASSLGSGAYNEQFF
clone_size: -; j_call: TRBJ2-7; v_call: TRBV7-2; cdr3_aa: CASSLTESYEQYF
clone_size: medium-sized; j_call: TRBJ2-2; v_call: TRBV4-3; cdr3_aa: CASSPGGGASELNTGELFF
clone_size: -; j_call: TRBJ2-2; v_call: TRBV12-3/TRBV12-4; cdr3_aa: CASSTPGTGDTGELFF
clone_size: -; j_call: TRBJ1-1; v_call: TRBV18; cdr3_aa: CASSPGDGVEAFF
clone_size: -; j_call: TRBJ1-1; v_call: TRBV6-2/TRBV6-3; cdr3_aa: CASRTGGLTEAFF
clone_size: -; j_call: TRBJ2-1; v_call: TRBV29-1; cdr3_aa: CSVEPREPSKKQFF
clone_size: -; j_call: TRBJ2-5; v_call: TRBV7-9; cdr3_aa: CASSSTIGTGGRETQYF
clone_size: -; j_call: TRBJ2-1; v_call: TRBV11-2; cdr3_aa: CASSLIIGGSPYNEQFF
clone_size: -; j_call: TRBJ2-7; v_call: TRBV5-1; cdr3_aa: CASSLGPEWVYEQYF
clone_size: -; j_call: TRBJ2-5; v_call: TRBV28; cdr3_aa: CASSPILAGAEETQYF
clone_size: -; j_call: TRBJ2-5; v_call: TRBV6-5; cdr3_aa: CASSKTGVGIQETQYF
clone_size: large; j_call: TRBJ2-1; v_call: TRBV7-3; cdr3_aa: CASSFTSGRAQFF
clone_size: -; j_call: TRBJ2-1; v_call: TRBV7-9; cdr3_aa: CASSLAQGTADNEQFF
clone_size: medium-sized; j_call: TRBJ2-1; v_call: TRBV27; cdr3_aa: CASSLTSGGHNEQFF
clone_size: -; j_call: TRBJ2-3; v_call: TRBV5-1; cdr3_aa: CASSLAVADFTDTQYF
clone_size: -; j_call: TRBJ1-2; v_call: TRBV20-1; cdr3_aa: CSARDLSGGNYGYTF
clone_size: -; j_call: TRBJ1-3; v_call: TRBV7-9; cdr3_aa: CASSYPGQGTPGNTIYF
clone_size: -; j_call: TRBJ2-3; v_call: TRBV7-8; cdr3_aa: CASSLEPSGMTDTQYF
clone_size: medium-sized; j_call: TRBJ1-5; v_call: TRBV6-2/TRBV6-3; cdr3_aa: CASSYSQASHQPQHF
clone_size: -; j_call: TRBJ2-5; v_call: TRBV7-9; cdr3_aa: CASSPAVGRAQYF
clone_size: -; j_call: TRBJ2-7; v_call: TRBV9; cdr3_aa: CASSVGHTSGIYEQYF
clone_size: -; j_call: TRBJ2-7; v_call: TRBV27; cdr3_aa: CASSLSDGLYEQYF
clone_size: -; j_call: TRBJ2-7; v_call: TRBV7-9; cdr3_aa: CASSLVQGAYEQYF
clone_size: -; j_call: TRBJ2-5; v_call: TRBV4-1; cdr3_aa: CASSQDQASWETQYF
clone_size: medium-sized; j_call: TRBJ2-7; v_call: TRBV6-5; cdr3_aa: CASSQGSYEQYF
clone_size: -; j_call: TRBJ2-2; v_call: TRBV7-2; cdr3_aa: CASSSSTSGGRGWELFF
clone_size: -; j_call: TRBJ2-1; v_call: TRBV15; cdr3_aa: CATSRVESSYNEQFF
clone_size: -; j_call: TRBJ2-7; v_call: TRBV4-3; cdr3_aa: CASSHGLAGDTYEQYF
clone_size: medium-sized; j_call: TRBJ2-1; v_call: TRBV6-5; cdr3_aa: CASSRREAYNEQFF
clone_size: -; j_call: TRBJ1-4; v_call: TRBV18; cdr3_aa: CASSPAGGLRTNEKLFF
clone_size: medium-sized; j_call: TRBJ2-5; v_call: TRBV12-5; cdr3_aa: CASAMGVYQETQYF
clone_size: -; j_call: TRBJ1-5; v_call: TRBV27; cdr3_aa: CASSLFLRGSVGQPQHF
clone_size: -; j_call: TRBJ2-1; v_call: TRBV6-5; cdr3_aa: CASSYGAGVMVDNEQFF
clone_size: -; j_call: TRBJ2-2; v_call: TRBV2; cdr3_aa: CASSDGGQGNTGELFF
clone_size: -; j_call: TRBJ1-3; v_call: TRBV3-1; cdr3_aa: CASSLSGQLEGVSGNTIYF
clone_size: -; j_call: TRBJ2-1; v_call: TRBV5-6; cdr3_aa: CASSLLGRSYNEQFF
clone_size: large; j_call: TRBJ1-5; v_call: TRBV19; cdr3_aa: CASETGSGNQPQHF
clone_size: -; j_call: TRBJ1-4; v_call: TRBV6-2/TRBV6-3; cdr3_aa: CASRKTDRVREKLFF
clone_size: -; j_call: TRBJ1-4; v_call: TRBV5-4; cdr3_aa: CASSSTGLPTNEKLFF
clone_size: -; j_call: TRBJ2-2; v_call: TRBV5-4; cdr3_aa: CASSSGEQGVTGELFF
clone_size: -; j_call: TRBJ2-1; v_call: TRBV24-1; cdr3_aa: CATSAPARLAGGAYEQFF
clone_size: -; j_call: TRBJ1-4; v_call: TRBV2; cdr3_aa: CASSEYRKNEKLFF
clone_size: medium-sized; j_call: TRBJ1-1; v_call: TRBV28; cdr3_aa: CASSFFGDTEAFF
clone_size: -; j_call: TRBJ2-1; v_call: TRBV20-1; cdr3_aa: CSARGLAVASSYNEQFF
clone_size: -; j_call: TRBJ2-7; v_call: TRBV28; cdr3_aa: CASIFGTGGFSGGPGDYEQYF
clone_size: -; j_call: TRBJ2-3; v_call: TRBV3-1; cdr3_aa: CASSQWTSGGAEFGTQYF
clone_size: -; j_call: TRBJ2-7; v_call: TRBV6-2/TRBV6-3; cdr3_aa: CASSYARGEQYF
clone_size: -; j_call: TRBJ1-2; v_call: TRBV5-1; cdr3_aa: CASSSQGAVYGYTF
clone_size: -; j_call: TRBJ1-1; v_call: TRBV5-1; cdr3_aa: CASSFGGPNTEAFF
clone_size: medium-sized; j_call: TRBJ2-7; v_call: TRBV30; cdr3_aa: CAWSGQGIAVDEQYF
clone_size: -; j_call: TRBJ2-5; v_call: TRBV29-1; cdr3_aa: CSVVLGGETQYF
clone_size: -; j_call: TRBJ1-4; v_call: TRBV6-2/TRBV6-3; cdr3_aa: CASRPEWTNEKLFF
clone_size: -; j_call: TRBJ2-5; v_call: TRBV7-8; cdr3_aa: CASSQGLGQGQETQYF